This paragraph reports one TCR beta chain. The target antigen is unknown. It is likely a read error, because the conserved phenylalanine at the end of the CDR3 is missing. These data belong to a study of tumor-infiltrating lymphocytes in primary liver carcinoma. Overall study: Sample counts of productive TCRbeta reads spanned roughly 3.65 to 7.13 million; these counts were similar across tissue types.

CDR1 and CDR2 (germline): SGHNT, YYREEE (reference sequence). This CDR3 region has 15 residues. Co-extracted RNA and DNA came from roughly 20-30 mg of unsorted bulk tissue. Viable tumor cell content exceeded 85% in every tumor sample. Starting material of 450 to 500 ng total RNA yielded TCR beta cDNA via a constant-region primer. Slightly modified ARM-PCR served as the procedure for the TCR beta libraries. These libraries came from three rounds of nested multiplex PCR. The opening two PCR rounds, about 11 cycles each, paired TRBV1-TRBV30 forward primers with a C-beta reverse primer. TCRdb processed the multiplex PCR reads anew with MiXCR; each CDR3 protein has one entry. The table includes approximately 30,000 distinct CDR3 sequences, over 60% detected once. Points from the study as a whole: Tumors reached a significantly greater top-250-clone fraction than blood did (p = 0.039). Tumor region pairs shared more overlap than did tumor-adjacent and tumor-blood pairs.

V is TRBV5-4 and J is TRBJ2-7; D might be TRBD2 (6 bases). Sequenced sample: liver tumor tissue from sampling region 5. Subset: tumor region T5, tumor centre. The clonotype originates from a middle-aged man with primary liver carcinoma and hepatitis B virus infection. CDR3 region: CVSSLDRGILYEQYS. As DNA, the CDR3 is TGTGTCAGCAGCTTGGATCGCGGGATCCTCTACGAGCAGTACTCC.